The following is a T cell receptor (beta chain) sequence with its context. Splitting the CD4+ cells yielded a CD45RA+ naive subset and a CD45RA-negative memory subset. This specimen comes from a study of shared clonotypes between healthy human individuals. Generated by immunoSEQ multiplex PCR, the TCRdb table keeps only in-frame clones and is missing some. The data contain 2,500,000 or so clones, 90% to 95% of them singletons. The source of this sequence is a man between 18 and 35 years old in good health. Some clones in this sample may be carry-over from other donors' samples. The sequenced material came from naive CD4+ T cells from PBMCs. Subset indicated: CD45RA+ positively selected.

The CDR3 here is CASSPVALLAGGDEQYF. In DNA form, the CDR3 reads TGTGCCAGCTCACCCGTGGCGTTACTAGCGGGAGGAGACGAGCAGTACTTC. The chain links TRBV18 to TRBJ2-7; the match to TRBD2 covers 12 bases. The V segment lost 3 bases and the J segment 5 bases; nucleotides outside the gene matches: 11. The germline V gene has CDR1 KGHSH and CDR2 LQKENI. The CDR3 covers 17 residues.